Described below is a single T cell receptor beta chain sequence and its context. Its antigen is unknown. Each donor was a healthy Caucasian individual from Russia, aged roughly 6 to 90. The CDR3 is made up of 16 amino acids. V lost 0 bases and J lost 5, with 15 bases in between. Germline CDR1 and CDR2: MNHEY and SMNVEV (reference sequence). Using a J-beta primer mix together with a sample-barcoded 5' primer, a second PCR was run for roughly 6 to 11 cycles. Each CDR3 protein gets one entry after TCRdb re-called the 5' RACE reads with MiXCR. Here the sample spans fewer than 2,000,000 distinct CDR3 sequences, approximately 40% being singletons. This specimen belongs to a study of blood T cells in healthy people across ages. Study-wide findings and caveats: As naive T cell percentage varied, TCR beta diversity correlated strongly with it.

Sequenced: blood. This sequence originates from a human donor in good health. The chain combines TRBV27 with TRBJ2-3, with D possibly TRBD2 on 5 matching bases. As DNA, the CDR3 is TGTGCCAGCAGTTTATCGCACCGGGAAGCCCAAGATACGCAGTATTTT. As protein: CASSLSHREAQDTQYF.